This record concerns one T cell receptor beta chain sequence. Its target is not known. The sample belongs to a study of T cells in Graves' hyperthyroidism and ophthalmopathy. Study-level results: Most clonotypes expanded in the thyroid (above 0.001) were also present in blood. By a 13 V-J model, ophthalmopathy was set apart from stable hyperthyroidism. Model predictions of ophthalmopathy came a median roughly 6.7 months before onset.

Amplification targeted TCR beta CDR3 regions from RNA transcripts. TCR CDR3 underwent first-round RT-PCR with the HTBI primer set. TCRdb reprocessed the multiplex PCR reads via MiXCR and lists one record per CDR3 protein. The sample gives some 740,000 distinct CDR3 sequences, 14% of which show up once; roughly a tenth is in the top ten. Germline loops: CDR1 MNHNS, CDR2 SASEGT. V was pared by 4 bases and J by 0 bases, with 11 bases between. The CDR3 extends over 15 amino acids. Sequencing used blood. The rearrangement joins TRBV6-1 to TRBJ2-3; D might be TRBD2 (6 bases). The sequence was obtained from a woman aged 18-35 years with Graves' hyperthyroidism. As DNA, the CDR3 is TGTGCCAGCAGTGTACTAGCTTGGAGCACAGATACGCAGTATTTT. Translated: CASSVLAWSTDTQYF.